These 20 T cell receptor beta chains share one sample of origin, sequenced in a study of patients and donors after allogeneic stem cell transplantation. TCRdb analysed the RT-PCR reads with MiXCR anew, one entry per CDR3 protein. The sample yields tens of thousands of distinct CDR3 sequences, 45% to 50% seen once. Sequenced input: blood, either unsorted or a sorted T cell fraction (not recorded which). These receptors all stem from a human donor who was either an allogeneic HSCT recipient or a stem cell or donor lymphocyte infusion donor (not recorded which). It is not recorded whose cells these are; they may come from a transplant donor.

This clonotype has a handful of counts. The CDR3 nucleotides are TGTGCCAGTAGTCCTTATGGGGTCTATCAGCCCCAGCATTTT. It yields the protein CASSPYGVYQPQHF. The V gene is TRBV19, the J gene TRBJ1-5; D is uncertain. Germline V gives CDR1 LNHDA, CDR2 SQIVND (reference sequence). The V end was cut by 5 bases, the J end by 5 bases, with 13 bases between. The CDR3 consists of 14 residues.

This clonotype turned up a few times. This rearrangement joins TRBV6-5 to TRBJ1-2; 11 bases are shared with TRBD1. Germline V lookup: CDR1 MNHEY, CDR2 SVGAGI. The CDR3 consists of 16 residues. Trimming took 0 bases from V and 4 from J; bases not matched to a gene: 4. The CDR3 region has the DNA TGTGCCAGCAGTTACTCCGGACAGGGGGCGACCTATGGCTACACCTTC. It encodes CASSYSGQGATYGYTF.

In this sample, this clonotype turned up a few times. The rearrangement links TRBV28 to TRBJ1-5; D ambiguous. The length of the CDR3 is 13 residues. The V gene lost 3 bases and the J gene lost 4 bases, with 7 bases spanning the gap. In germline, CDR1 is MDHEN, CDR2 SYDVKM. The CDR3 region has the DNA TGTGCCAGCAGTTTCAATGCTAATCAGCCCCAGCATTTT. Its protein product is CASSFNANQPQHF.

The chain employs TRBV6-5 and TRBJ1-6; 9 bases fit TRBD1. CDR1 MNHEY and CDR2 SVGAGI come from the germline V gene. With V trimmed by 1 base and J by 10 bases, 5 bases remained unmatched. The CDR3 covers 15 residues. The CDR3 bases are TGTGCCAGCAGTTACTTGGGACAGGGAGGCTCACCCCTCCACTTT. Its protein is CASSYLGQGGSPLHF.

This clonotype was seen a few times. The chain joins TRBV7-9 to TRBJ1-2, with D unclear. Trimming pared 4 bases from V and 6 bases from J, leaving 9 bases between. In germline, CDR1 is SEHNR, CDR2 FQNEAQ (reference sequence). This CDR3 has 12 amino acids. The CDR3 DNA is TGTGCCAGCAGCTCTTTACCGGATGGCTACACCTTC. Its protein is CASSSLPDGYTF.

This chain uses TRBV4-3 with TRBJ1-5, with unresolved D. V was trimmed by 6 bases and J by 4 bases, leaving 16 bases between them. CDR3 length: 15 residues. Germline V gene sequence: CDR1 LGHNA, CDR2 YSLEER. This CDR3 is CASSPYRELNQPQHF. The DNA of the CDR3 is TGCGCCAGCAGTCCCTACCGCGAACTTAATCAGCCCCAGCATTTT.

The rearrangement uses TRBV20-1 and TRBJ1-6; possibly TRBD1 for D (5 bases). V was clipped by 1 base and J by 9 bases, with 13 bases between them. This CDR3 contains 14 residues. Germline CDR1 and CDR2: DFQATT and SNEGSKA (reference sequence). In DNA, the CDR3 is TGCAGTGCTAGAGGGGGACGGCTAACTTCACCCCTCCACTTT. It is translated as CSARGGRLTSPLHF.

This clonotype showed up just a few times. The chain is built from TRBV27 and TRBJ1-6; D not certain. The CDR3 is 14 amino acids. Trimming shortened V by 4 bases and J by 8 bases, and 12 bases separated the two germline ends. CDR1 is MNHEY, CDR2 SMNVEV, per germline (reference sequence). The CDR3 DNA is TGTGCCAGCAGTTCCCCGGACGGGTATTCACCCCTCCACTTT. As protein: CASSSPDGYSPLHF.

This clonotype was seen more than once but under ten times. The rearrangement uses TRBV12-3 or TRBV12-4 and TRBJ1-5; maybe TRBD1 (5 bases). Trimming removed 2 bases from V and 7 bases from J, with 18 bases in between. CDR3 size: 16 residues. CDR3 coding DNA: TGTGCCAGCAGTTTATTTGGGACCCAGCCGGGGCAGCCCCAGCATTTT. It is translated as CASSLFGTQPGQPQHF.

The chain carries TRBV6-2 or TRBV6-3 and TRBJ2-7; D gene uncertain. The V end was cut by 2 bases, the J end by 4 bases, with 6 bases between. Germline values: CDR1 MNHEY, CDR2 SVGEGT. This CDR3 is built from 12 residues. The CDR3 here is CASSYPEYEQYF. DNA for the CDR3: TGTGCCAGCAGTTACCCGGAATACGAGCAGTACTTC.

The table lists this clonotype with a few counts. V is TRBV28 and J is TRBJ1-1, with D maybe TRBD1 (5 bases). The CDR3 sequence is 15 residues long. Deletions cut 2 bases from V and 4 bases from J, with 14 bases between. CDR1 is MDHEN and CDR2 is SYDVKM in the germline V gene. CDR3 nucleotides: TGTGCCAGCAGTTTAAGGGGTATGGGGGGCACTGAAGCTTTCTTT. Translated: CASSLRGMGGTEAFF.

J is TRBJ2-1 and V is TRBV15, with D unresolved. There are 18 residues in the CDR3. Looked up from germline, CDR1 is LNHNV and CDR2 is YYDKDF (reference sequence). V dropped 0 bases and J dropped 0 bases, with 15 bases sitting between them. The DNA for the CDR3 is TGTGCCACCAGCAGAGATCCGGATAGGGATCTCTCCTACAATGAGCAGTTCTTC. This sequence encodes CATSRDPDRDLSYNEQFF.

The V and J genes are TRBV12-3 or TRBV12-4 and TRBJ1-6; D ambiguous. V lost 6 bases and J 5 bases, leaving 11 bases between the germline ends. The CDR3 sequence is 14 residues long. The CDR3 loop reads CASRAGGNNSPLHF. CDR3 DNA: TGTGCCAGCAGGGCCGGCGGTAATAATTCACCCCTCCACTTT.

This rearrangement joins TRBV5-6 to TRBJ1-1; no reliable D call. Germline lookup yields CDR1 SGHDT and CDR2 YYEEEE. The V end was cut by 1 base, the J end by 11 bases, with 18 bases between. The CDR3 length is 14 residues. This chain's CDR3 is CASSLQIWASRAFF. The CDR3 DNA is TGTGCCAGCAGCTTGCAAATCTGGGCGTCCCGGGCTTTCTTT.

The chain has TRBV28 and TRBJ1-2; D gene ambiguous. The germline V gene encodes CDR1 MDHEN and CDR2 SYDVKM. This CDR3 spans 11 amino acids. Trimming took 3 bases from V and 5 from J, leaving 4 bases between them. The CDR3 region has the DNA TGTGCCAGCAGTTTGGCGTATGGCTACACCTTC. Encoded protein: CASSLAYGYTF.

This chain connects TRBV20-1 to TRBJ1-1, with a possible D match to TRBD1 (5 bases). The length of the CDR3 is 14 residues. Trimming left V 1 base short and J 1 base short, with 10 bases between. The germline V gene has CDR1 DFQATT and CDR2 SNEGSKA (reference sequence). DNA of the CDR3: TGCAGTGCTAGAGCGGGACCCCCGAACACTGAAGCTTTCTTT. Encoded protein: CSARAGPPNTEAFF.

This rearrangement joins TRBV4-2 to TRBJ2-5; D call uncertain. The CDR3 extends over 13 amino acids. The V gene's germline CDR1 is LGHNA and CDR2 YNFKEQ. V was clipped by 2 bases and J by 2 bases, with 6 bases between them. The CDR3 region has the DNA TGTGCCAGCAGCCAAAGCCTACAAGAGACCCAGTACTTC. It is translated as CASSQSLQETQYF.

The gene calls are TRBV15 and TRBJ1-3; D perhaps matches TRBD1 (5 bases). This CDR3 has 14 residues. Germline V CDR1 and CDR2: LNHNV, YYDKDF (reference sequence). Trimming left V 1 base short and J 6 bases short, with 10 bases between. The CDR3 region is CATSRGKQENTIYF. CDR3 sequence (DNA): TGTGCCACCAGCAGAGGGAAACAGGAAAACACCATATATTTT.

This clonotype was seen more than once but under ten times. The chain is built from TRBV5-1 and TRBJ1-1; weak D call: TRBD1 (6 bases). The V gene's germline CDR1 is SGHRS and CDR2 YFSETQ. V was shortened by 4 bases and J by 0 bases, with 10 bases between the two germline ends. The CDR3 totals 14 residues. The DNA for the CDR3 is TGCGCCAGCAGCCTTGACAGGATGAACACTGAAGCTTTCTTT. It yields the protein CASSLDRMNTEAFF.

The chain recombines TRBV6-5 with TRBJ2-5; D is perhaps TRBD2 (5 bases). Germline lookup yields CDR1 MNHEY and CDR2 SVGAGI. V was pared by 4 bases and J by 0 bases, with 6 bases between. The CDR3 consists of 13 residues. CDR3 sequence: CASSLEDQETQYF. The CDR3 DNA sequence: TGTGCCAGCAGTTTGGAGGACCAAGAGACCCAGTACTTC.